The 29 T cell receptor beta chains reported below all come from one sample, sequenced in a study of shared clonotypes between healthy human individuals. Here immunoSEQ multiplex PCR was the method, and the copy in TCRdb shows in-frame clones only, minus some. The table includes some 530,000 clones, 70% to 80% detected once. The sample comprised PBMCs. These receptors came from a woman between 35 and 50 years old in good health. Some clones in this sample may be carry-over from other donors' samples.

The chain employs TRBV9 and TRBJ2-1; 8 positions agree with TRBD2. CDR1 is SGDLS, CDR2 YYNGEE, per germline. CDR3 size: 15 residues. Losses at the gene ends were 0 bases for V and 9 bases for J; bases not matched to a gene: 8. The CDR3 region is CASSVGSGSFGEQFF. CDR3 DNA sequence: TGTGCCAGCAGCGTAGGCAGCGGGAGTTTCGGTGAGCAGTTCTTC.

The V gene is TRBV28, the J gene TRBJ2-7; D perhaps matches TRBD1 (6 bases). This CDR3 spans 11 amino acids. V was pared by 7 bases and J by 3 bases, with 7 bases between. Germline-derived CDR1 and CDR2 are MDHEN and SYDVKM. This chain's CDR3 is CASKDSYEQYF. The CDR3 bases are TGTGCCAGCAAGGACAGCTACGAGCAGTACTTC.

The V gene is TRBV7-3, the J gene TRBJ2-1, with 8 positions matching TRBD2. Germline values: CDR1 SGHTA, CDR2 FQGTGA. The CDR3 extends over 16 amino acids. Trimming cost V 5 bases and J 0 bases; bases outside gene matches: 6. This CDR3 reads CASSVSGTSSYNEQFF. The CDR3 DNA follows: TGTGCCAGCAGCGTTAGCGGGACTAGCTCCTACAATGAGCAGTTCTTC.

A note on this clone: Its ends do not fully match the called genes, so a read error is possible. CDR3 residues: CATSVGYGYTF. The DNA for the CDR3 is TGTGCCACCAGTGTCGGGTACGGCTACACCTTC. The genes are TRBV6-5 and TRBJ1-2, with D unclear. There are 11 residues in the CDR3. CDR1 is MNHEY and CDR2 is SVGAGI in the germline V gene.

About this clone: A clone one base away is much larger, so this may be a read error. Other nucleotide sequences in the sample specify the same CDR3. The J gene is TRBJ2-7, the V gene TRBV28; 9 nucleotides line up with TRBD1. CDR3 length: 16 residues. Germline CDR1 and CDR2: MDHEN and SYDVKM. Written as DNA, the CDR3 is TGTGCCAGCAGTTCTGTTTCGGGACAGGGATGGTACGAGCAGTATTTC. Translation gives CASSSVSGQGWYEQYF.

The chain uses TRBV7-2 and TRBJ2-7; D is possibly TRBD1 (6 bases). The CDR3 runs 13 residues. Trimming shortened V by 4 bases and J by 2 bases, and 9 bases separated the two germline ends. Germline CDR1 SGHTA, CDR2 FQGNSA. The CDR3 loop reads CASSSQGAYEQYF. DNA for the CDR3: TGTGCCAGCAGCTCACAGGGAGCCTACGAGCAGTACTTC.

This chain links TRBV5-1 with TRBJ2-3, with 10 positions matching TRBD1. CDR3 length equals 18 residues. The J segment lost 4 bases and the V segment lost 3 bases, leaving 14 bases of the junction unmatched. Germline loops: CDR1 SGHRS, CDR2 YFSETQ. The CDR3 DNA sequence: TGCGCCAGCAGCTCCGCCCCCTTCGGGACAGGGGTACCAGATACGCAGTATTTT. This sequence encodes CASSSAPFGTGVPDTQYF. Complete variable domain (other parts from reference TRBV5-1 and TRBJ2-3): KAGVTQTPRYLIKTRGQQVTLSCSPISGHRSVSWYQQTPGQGLQFLFEYFSETQRNKGNFPGRFSGRQFSNSRSEMNVSTLELGDSALYLCASSSAPFGTGVPDTQYFGPGTRLTVL.

The chain uses TRBV19 and TRBJ1-1, with TRBD1 identical over 9 bases. V trimming: 5 bases; J trimming: 1 base; junction bases outside the gene matches: 2. Germline-derived CDR1 and CDR2 are LNHDA and SQIVND (reference sequence). The CDR3 runs to 14 residues. CDR3 DNA: TGTGCCAGTAGTCAGGGACAGGGGAACACTGAAGCTTTCTTT. Its translation is CASSQGQGNTEAFF.

The V gene is TRBV30, the J gene TRBJ1-3; no definite D call. The CDR3 runs to 13 residues. Deletions cut 1 base from V and 5 bases from J, with 9 bases between. The germline gives CDR1 GTSNPN, CDR2 SVGIG (reference sequence). The CDR3, as DNA: TGTGCCTGGAGTGCCCTAATAAGAAACACCATATATTTT. This encodes CAWSALIRNTIYF.

The chain uses TRBV6-5 and TRBJ1-2, with D uncertain. V lost 6 bases and J 5 bases, leaving 16 bases between the germline ends. The CDR3 sequence is 14 residues long. The germline gives CDR1 MNHEY, CDR2 SVGAGI. Here the CDR3 reads CASSPLEFSYGYTF. CDR3 sequence (DNA): TGTGCCAGCAGCCCCCTCGAATTTTCTTATGGCTACACCTTC.

This sequence joins TRBV6-6 and TRBJ1-2, with D perhaps TRBD1 (5 bases). Trimming cost V 0 bases and J 2 bases, with 7 bases left between them. The CDR3 contains 14 residues. Germline V gene data show CDR1 as MNHNY and CDR2 as SVGAGI (reference sequence). This CDR3 is CASSYSKGNYGYTF. Here the CDR3 DNA reads TGTGCCAGCAGTTACTCGAAGGGGAACTATGGCTACACCTTC.

The chain employs TRBV19 and TRBJ2-7; D is tentatively TRBD1 or TRBD2 (5 bases each). This CDR3 has 13 amino acids. Trimming removed 5 bases at V and 5 bases at J, with 13 bases between. Germline lookup yields CDR1 LNHDA and CDR2 SQIVND (reference sequence). This CDR3 is CASSDYRNNEQYF. CDR3 nucleotides: TGTGCCAGTAGTGACTACAGGAACAACGAGCAGTACTTC.

The chain couples TRBV9 to TRBJ1-3; 9 bases map to TRBD1. The CDR3 has 16 residues. Germline CDR1 SGDLS, CDR2 YYNGEE. Trimming removed 4 bases from V and 0 bases from J; junction bases left unmatched: 5. In DNA, the CDR3 is TGTGCCAGCAGCCCCGGGACAGGGCACTCTGGAAACACCATATATTTT. Protein sequence: CASSPGTGHSGNTIYF.

This clone was observed once. The chain combines TRBV6-5 with TRBJ2-7; either TRBD1 or TRBD2 may fit D (5 bases each). V lost 5 bases to trimming and J lost 2 bases, with 16 bases between them. Germline V gene lookup returns CDR1 MNHEY and CDR2 SVGAGI. This CDR3 is built from 15 residues. The CDR3 nucleotides are TGTGCCAGCAGTGCCGTCGGGACGGTTCCCTACGAGCAGTACTTC. It specifies CASSAVGTVPYEQYF.

This chain uses TRBV6-1 with TRBJ2-1; 14 bases map to TRBD2. J was trimmed by 8 bases and V by 1 base; bases with no gene match: 1. The germline V gene encodes CDR1 MNHNS and CDR2 SASEGT. The CDR3 spans 15 residues. This CDR3 reads CASSEGTSGRYEQFF. Here the CDR3 DNA reads TGTGCCAGCAGTGAAGGGACTAGCGGGAGGTATGAGCAGTTCTTC.

The gene calls are TRBV9 and TRBJ2-3; maybe TRBD2 (5 bases). CDR1 and CDR2 from the germline V gene are SGDLS and YYNGEE. There are 12 residues in the CDR3. Deletions cut 4 bases from V and 6 bases from J, with 9 bases between. The CDR3 region has the DNA TGTGCCAGCAGCCTCACGGGGGATACGCAGTATTTT. This translates into CASSLTGDTQYF.

This clone appeared once. This is likely an artifact of a read error, given a far larger clone one base away. The chain combines TRBV9 with TRBJ2-3; D is unresolved. Germline V gene sequence: CDR1 SGDLS, CDR2 YYNGEE. This CDR3 has 12 residues. The CDR3 sequence is CTSSLLLDTQYF. The CDR3 DNA reads as TGTACCAGCAGCCTCCTACTGGATACGCAGTATTTT.

The V call is TRBV30, the J call TRBJ1-5, with D possibly being TRBD1 (5 bases). The V and J ends lost 5 bases and 2 bases respectively, with 13 bases between them. The V gene's germline CDR1 is GTSNPN and CDR2 SVGIG (reference sequence). The CDR3 is 14 amino acids. The DNA of the CDR3 is TGTGCCTGGGCCGAGGGGTTACGCAATCAGCCCCAGCATTTT. Translating it yields CAWAEGLRNQPQHF. The whole variable domain, remainder taken from reference TRBV30 and TRBJ1-5, is SQTIHQWPATLVQPVGSPLSLECTVEGTSNPNLYWYRQAAGRGLQLLFYSVGIGQISSEVPQNLSASRPQDRQFILSSKKLLLSDSGFYLCAWAEGLRNQPQHFGDGTRLSIL.

J is TRBJ2-7 and V is TRBV9; D may be TRBD1 (5 bases). Trimming took 0 bases from V and 2 from J, leaving 9 bases between them. This CDR3 has 14 residues. The germline V gene has CDR1 SGDLS and CDR2 YYNGEE. The CDR3 spells CASSVANRPYEQYF. CDR3 nucleotide sequence: TGTGCCAGCAGCGTAGCTAACAGGCCCTACGAGCAGTACTTC.

The chain is built from TRBV28 and TRBJ1-3; TRBD1 is a possible D gene (6 bases). Germline lookup yields CDR1 MDHEN and CDR2 SYDVKM. The CDR3 runs 14 residues. Trimming shortened V by 8 bases and J by 2 bases, and 13 bases separated the two germline ends. CDR3 DNA sequence: TGTGCCAGCTTTGTACAGGGTGCTGGAAACACCATATATTTT. Its translation: CASFVQGAGNTIYF.

The V call is TRBV5-4, the J call TRBJ2-1, with 10 bases that match TRBD2. V gave up 4 bases and J gave up 13 bases; unmatched junction bases: 17. The CDR3 has 16 residues. Germline CDR1 and CDR2: SGHNT and YYREEE (reference sequence). The DNA of the CDR3 is TGTGCCAGCAGCAGCTCTAGCGGGAGTATTAGAGCGGGCCAGTTCTTC. It yields the protein CASSSSSGSIRAGQFF.

The rearrangement links TRBV19 to TRBJ2-7; D possibly uses TRBD1 or TRBD2 (5 bases each). Trimming left V 4 bases short and J 4 bases short, with 14 bases between. The CDR3 totals 14 residues. CDR1 is LNHDA, CDR2 SQIVND, per germline (reference sequence). CDR3 coding DNA: TGTGCCAGTAGTAACCGGGACGGAAAGTACGAGCAGTACTTC. Its translation is CASSNRDGKYEQYF.

In its sample, this clone was seen many times. The chain is built from TRBV29-1 and TRBJ2-4, with no clear D. This CDR3 region has 14 residues. The V and J ends lost 6 bases and 1 base respectively, with 13 bases between them. Germline V gene data show CDR1 as SQVTM and CDR2 as ANQGSEA. The CDR3 DNA reads as TGCAGCGTACTATTAGTCGGGGCCAAAAACATTCAGTACTTC. This sequence encodes CSVLLVGAKNIQYF.

The chain combines TRBV28 with TRBJ1-2; D remains ambiguous. The CDR3 contains 13 residues. Germline V gene sequence: CDR1 MDHEN, CDR2 SYDVKM. The ends were cut back, 5 bases at V and 4 bases at J, with 11 bases in the middle. In DNA form, the CDR3 reads TGTGCCAGCAGTCAAGTGTCATCCTATGGCTACACCTTC. As protein: CASSQVSSYGYTF.

The chain uses TRBV2 and TRBJ2-5; perhaps TRBD2 as D (6 bases). The germline CDR1 and CDR2 sequences are SNHLY and FYNNEI. With 3 bases removed from V and 0 bases from J, the gap between germline ends came to 8 bases. This CDR3 has 14 amino acids. The CDR3 DNA sequence: TGTGCCAGCAGTGATGGGACTCACCAAGAGACCCAGTACTTC. Its protein product is CASSDGTHQETQYF.

This chain connects TRBV15 to TRBJ2-7, with D perhaps TRBD1 (6 bases). V lost 0 bases and J lost 2, with 11 bases in between. This CDR3 has 15 amino acids. Germline V lookup: CDR1 LNHNV, CDR2 YYDKDF (reference sequence). The CDR3 DNA reads TGTGCCACCAGCAGAGAAGGGGGATCCCCCTACGAGCAGTACTTC. It codes for CATSREGGSPYEQYF.

This clone was recorded once. The J gene is TRBJ2-1, the V gene TRBV19; D gene uncertain. Trimming cost V 1 base and J 7 bases, with 8 bases left between them. Germline assignment: CDR1 LNHDA and CDR2 SQIVND (reference sequence). This CDR3 is 13 amino acids long. The CDR3 DNA reads TGTGCCAGTAGTATAGTTAGCCGGAATGAGCAGTTCTTC. Its translation is CASSIVSRNEQFF.

This chain uses TRBV29-1 with TRBJ2-3; no clear D gene. V was pared by 3 bases and J by 2 bases, with 9 bases between. The CDR3 has 13 residues. Germline CDR1 SQVTM, CDR2 ANQGSEA. The CDR3 nucleotides read TGCAGCGTTGACGGTAGCCCCACAGATACGCAGTATTTT. It translates to CSVDGSPTDTQYF.

The chain links TRBV19 to TRBJ2-7, with 7 nucleotides matching TRBD2. Germline values: CDR1 LNHDA, CDR2 SQIVND (reference sequence). This CDR3 contains 13 residues. V dropped 4 bases and J dropped 3; count of bases not matched to a gene: 3. Here the CDR3 DNA reads TGTGCCAGTAGTAGCGGGAGTGTCTACGAGCAGTACTTC. This translates into CASSSGSVYEQYF.